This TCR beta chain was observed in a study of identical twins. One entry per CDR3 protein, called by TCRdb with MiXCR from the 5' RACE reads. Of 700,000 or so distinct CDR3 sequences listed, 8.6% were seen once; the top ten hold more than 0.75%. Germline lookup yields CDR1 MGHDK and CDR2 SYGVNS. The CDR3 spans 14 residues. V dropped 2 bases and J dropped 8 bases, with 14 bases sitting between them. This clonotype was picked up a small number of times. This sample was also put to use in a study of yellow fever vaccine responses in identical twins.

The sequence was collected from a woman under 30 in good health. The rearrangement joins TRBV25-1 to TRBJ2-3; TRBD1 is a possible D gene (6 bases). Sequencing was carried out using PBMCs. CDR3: CASSENRDQATQYF. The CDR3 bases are TGTGCCAGCAGTGAAAACAGGGATCAGGCTACGCAGTATTTT.